The 20 T cell receptor beta chains given below trace back to one sample, sequenced in a study of blood T cell repertoires in COVID-19. Assay: immunoSEQ multiplex PCR; the TCRdb copy retains only in-frame clones and omits some. The repertoire includes about 280,000 clones, about nine tenths of them detected once, and roughly 2% sits in the top ten. Sequencing was done on a sample of peripheral blood. All receptors derive from a woman aged 50 to 60 who had recovered from COVID-19.

The chain has TRBV7-9 and TRBJ2-3, with a tentative D call TRBD2 (5 bases). The CDR3 length is 18 residues. Germline V CDR1 and CDR2: SEHNR, FQNEAQ (reference sequence). V lost 1 base, J lost 1 base, and 18 bases lay in between. The CDR3 DNA reads as TGTGCCAGCAGCTTAGGGACGGGGATTAGTCGCGGCACAGATACGCAGTATTTT. Translation: CASSLGTGISRGTDTQYF.

The chain links TRBV9 to TRBJ2-1, with 8 bases matching TRBD1. Per germline, CDR1 SGDLS and CDR2 YYNGEE. The CDR3 is 16 residues long. Trimming took 4 bases from V and 4 from J; bases not matched to a gene: 10. The CDR3 DNA reads as TGTGCCAGCAGCAAGGGCGCGGACAGGGCTTACAATGAGCAGTTCTTC. As protein: CASSKGADRAYNEQFF.

This chain uses TRBV7-3 with TRBJ2-1, with 9 bases aligning to TRBD1. CDR1 is SGHTA, CDR2 FQGTGA, per germline. The CDR3 spans 16 residues. The V and J ends lost 1 base and 7 bases, in that order; junction bases with no gene match: 8. The CDR3 protein is CASSLRGTGTSNEQFF. The CDR3 DNA follows: TGTGCCAGCAGCTTAAGAGGGACAGGGACATCGAATGAGCAGTTCTTC. Combining the CDR3 with reference TRBV7-3 and TRBJ2-1 gives the whole variable domain GAGVSQTPSNKVTEKGKYVELRCDPISGHTALYWYRQSLGQGPEFLIYFQGTGAADDSGLPNDRFFAVRPEGSVSTLKIQRTERGDSAVYLCASSLRGTGTSNEQFFGPGTRLTVL.

The rearrangement uses TRBV18 and TRBJ2-3; possible D gene TRBD2, 6 bases. CDR3 length: 15 residues. V was shortened by 4 bases and J by 3 bases, with 14 bases between the two germline ends. CDR1 is KGHSH and CDR2 is LQKENI in the germline V gene. The CDR3 DNA reads as TGTGCCAGCTCACGGAGGGCGGGTGGTACAGATACGCAGTATTTT. It translates to CASSRRAGGTDTQYF.

The rearrangement joins TRBV29-1 to TRBJ1-5; tentatively, D is TRBD1 (5 bases). Trimming removed 7 bases at V and 5 bases at J, with 12 bases between. The CDR3 consists of 12 residues. Germline CDR1 and CDR2: SQVTM and ANQGSEA. The CDR3 coding sequence is TGCAGCGCCCAGGGTGGGGATCAGCCCCAGCATTTT. This encodes CSAQGGDQPQHF.

The gene calls are TRBV6-2 or TRBV6-3 and TRBJ1-5, with TRBD1 matching 10 bases. CDR1 MNHEY and CDR2 SVGEGT come from the germline V gene. This CDR3 has 14 amino acids. Losses at the gene ends were 5 bases for V and 6 bases for J; bases not matched to a gene: 4. The CDR3 bases are TGTGCCAGCAGTGGACAGGGGGGGGTTCAGCCCCAGCATTTT. Its protein is CASSGQGGVQPQHF.

The rearrangement uses TRBV7-2 and TRBJ1-2; D remains ambiguous. Trimming took 5 bases from V and 0 from J, leaving 16 bases between them. The length of the CDR3 is 16 residues. From germline, CDR1 is SGHTA and CDR2 FQGNSA. The CDR3 sequence: CASSPRTGGANYGYTF. The CDR3 DNA is TGTGCCAGCAGCCCCCGGACTGGCGGAGCTAACTATGGCTACACCTTC.

The rearrangement uses TRBV27 and TRBJ1-3, with D possibly matching TRBD1 (5 bases). This CDR3 has 14 amino acids. V shed 3 bases and J shed 4 bases, with 10 bases lying between them. CDR1 MNHEY and CDR2 SMNVEV come from the germline V gene (reference sequence). The CDR3 nucleotides are TGTGCCAGCAGTTTTCGGGGGGAAGGAAACACCATATATTTT. It specifies CASSFRGEGNTIYF.

The chain uses TRBV2 and TRBJ1-1; D gene uncertain. The CDR3 contains 14 residues. V lost 7 bases to trimming and J lost 4 bases, with 16 bases between them. CDR1 and CDR2 from the germline V gene are SNHLY and FYNNEI. The CDR3 loop is CASIQPTGSTEAFF. CDR3 bases: TGTGCCAGCATCCAACCGACGGGGAGCACTGAAGCTTTCTTT.

This chain links TRBV5-1 with TRBJ2-1; TRBD1 matches 7 bases. Germline-derived CDR1 and CDR2 are SGHRS and YFSETQ. The CDR3 spans 14 residues. J lost 9 bases, V lost 1 base, and 7 bases had no gene match. The CDR3, as DNA: TGCGCCAGCAGCTTGACCACAGGGGTGGGTGAGCAGTTCTTC. Translation: CASSLTTGVGEQFF.

The chain has TRBV13 and TRBJ2-1; 10 bases are shared with TRBD2. Germline V CDR1 and CDR2: PRHDT, FYEKMQ (reference sequence). The CDR3 totals 18 residues. The V and J ends lost 5 bases and 7 bases, in that order; junction bases with no gene match: 17. This CDR3 is CASSLLVGRLAGVNEQFF. CDR3 nucleotide sequence: TGTGCCAGCAGCCTACTTGTTGGGCGGCTAGCGGGAGTAAATGAGCAGTTCTTC.

The gene calls are TRBV2 and TRBJ2-1; 10 positions match TRBD2. V was pared by 2 bases and J by 9 bases, with 10 bases of the junction left unmatched. The CDR3 runs to 16 residues. Germline values: CDR1 SNHLY, CDR2 FYNNEI. The CDR3 nucleotides are TGTGCCAGCAGTGAAAGGTGGACTAGCGGTTTAAGTGAGCAGTTCTTC. Translation gives CASSERWTSGLSEQFF.

The chain is built from TRBV7-9 and TRBJ2-4, with 11 nucleotides matching TRBD2. Germline CDR1 is SEHNR and CDR2 is FQNEAQ (reference sequence). CDR3 length: 16 amino acids. V shed 5 bases, J shed 9 bases, and the junction held 12 bases outside the gene matches. CDR3 coding DNA: TGTGCCAGCAGCCCCATAGCGGGAGGGCCCGGGGGCATTCAGTACTTC. It specifies CASSPIAGGPGGIQYF.

The genes are TRBV19 and TRBJ2-1, with TRBD2 identical over 8 bases. Germline-derived CDR1 and CDR2 are LNHDA and SQIVND (reference sequence). This CDR3 contains 17 residues. Trimming at V came to 1 base and at J to 1 base, leaving 6 bases not matched to a gene. This CDR3 is CASSIGAGVGSYNEQFF. CDR3 coding DNA: TGTGCCAGTAGTATAGGAGCGGGAGTGGGGTCCTACAATGAGCAGTTCTTC.

J is TRBJ2-3 and V is TRBV28; D may be TRBD2 (5 bases). With 3 bases removed from V and 0 bases from J, the gap between germline ends came to 13 bases. The CDR3 is made up of 16 amino acids. Germline V CDR1 and CDR2: MDHEN, SYDVKM. CDR3 amino acids: CASSFLSAASTDTQYF. CDR3 coding DNA: TGTGCCAGCAGTTTCCTTTCAGCGGCTAGCACAGATACGCAGTATTTT.

The rearrangement links TRBV5-1 to TRBJ2-2; 11 nucleotides align to TRBD2. Germline V lookup: CDR1 SGHRS, CDR2 YFSETQ. Trimming removed 2 bases from V and 6 bases from J; junction bases left unmatched: 12. This CDR3 has 18 amino acids. The CDR3 sequence: CASSLSTSGGSWPGELFF. The CDR3 region has the DNA TGCGCCAGCAGCTTAAGTACTAGCGGGGGCTCTTGGCCCGGGGAGCTGTTTTTT.

CDR3 DNA sequence: TGTGCCAGCAGATCTACAGGGGCCGGAAACACCATATATTTT. This codes for CASRSTGAGNTIYF. The chain recombines TRBV6-6 with TRBJ1-3; 7 positions match TRBD1. Germline loops: CDR1 MNHNY, CDR2 SVGAGI (reference sequence). The ends lost 6 bases at V and 4 bases at J; junction bases unmatched: 6. This CDR3 comprises 14 residues.

The V and J genes are TRBV5-1 and TRBJ2-7; 8 bases map to TRBD1. The CDR3 has 15 amino acids. With 5 bases clipped from V and 6 bases from J, the junction kept 13 bases outside the gene matches. Looked up from germline, CDR1 is SGHRS and CDR2 is YFSETQ. This CDR3 reads CASRAGGDHPPEQYF. The CDR3, as DNA: TGCGCCAGCAGAGCAGGGGGCGATCATCCACCCGAGCAGTACTTC.

J is TRBJ1-5 and V is TRBV7-8; D remains unclear. This CDR3 spans 17 amino acids. Trimming pared 1 base from V and 1 base from J, leaving 14 bases between. The germline gives CDR1 SGHVS, CDR2 FQNEAQ. CDR3 nucleotide sequence: TGTGCCAGCAGCTTAGAAAGTGGAGGCGGGAGCAATCAGCCCCAGCATTTT. Translation: CASSLESGGGSNQPQHF.

The chain combines TRBV30 with TRBJ1-4; 11 bases fit TRBD1. Germline V gives CDR1 GTSNPN, CDR2 SVGIG (reference sequence). Trimming took 2 bases from V and 7 from J; bases not matched to a gene: 6. This CDR3 has 15 amino acids. In nucleotides, the CDR3 is TGTGCCTGGAGTTTCCCCGGGACAGGGGGTGAAAAACTGTTTTTT. It is translated as CAWSFPGTGGEKLFF.